This T cell receptor beta chain was found in a study of beta chain features in type 1 diabetes. Points from the study as a whole: TCRB repertoires of naive, central memory and Treg cells appeared more similar among patients than among healthy donors. Researchers caution that PCR might favor shorter templates, equally among patients and controls.

This CDR3 comprises 15 residues. Germline V gives CDR1 LGHNA, CDR2 YSLEER. Deletions cut 1 base from V and 2 bases from J, with 9 bases between. CD45RO/CCR7/CD25/CD127/CD95/CD27 separated CD4+ naive, central memory, regulatory and stem cell-like memory cells by sorting. The entirety of the isolated RNA underwent reverse transcription, so expressed TCRB transcripts were sequenced. The assay was immunoSEQ multiplex PCR, and TCRdb's table has in-frame clones only and misses some. The data contain a few hundred thousand clones, around 14% of them singletons. Details on this clone: Its antigen is undetermined.

The TCR was taken from a man aged 30-40 years in good health. The chain joins TRBV4-3 to TRBJ1-5; no clear D gene. The material sequenced was naive CD4+ T cells from blood. The CDR3 loop is CASSQGVSGNQPQHF. CDR3 coding DNA: TGCGCCAGCAGCCAAGGGGTCAGTGGCAATCAGCCCCAGCATTTT.